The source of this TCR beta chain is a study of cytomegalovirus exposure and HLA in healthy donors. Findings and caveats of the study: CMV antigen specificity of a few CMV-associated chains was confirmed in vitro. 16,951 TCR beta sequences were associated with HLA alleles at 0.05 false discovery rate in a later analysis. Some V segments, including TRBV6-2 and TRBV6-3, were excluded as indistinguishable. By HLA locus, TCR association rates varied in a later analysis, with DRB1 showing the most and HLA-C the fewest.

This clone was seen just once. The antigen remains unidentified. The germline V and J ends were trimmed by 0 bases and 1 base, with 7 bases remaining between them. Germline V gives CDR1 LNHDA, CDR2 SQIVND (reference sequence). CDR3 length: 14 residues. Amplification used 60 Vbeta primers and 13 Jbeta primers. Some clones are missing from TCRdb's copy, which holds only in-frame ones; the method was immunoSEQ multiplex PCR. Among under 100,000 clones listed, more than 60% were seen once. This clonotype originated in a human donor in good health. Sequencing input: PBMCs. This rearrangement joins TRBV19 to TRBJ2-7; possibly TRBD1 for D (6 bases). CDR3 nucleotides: TGTGCCAGTAGTATAGAACAGGGTTCCTACGAGCAGTACTTC. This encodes CASSIEQGSYEQYF.